The source of this T cell receptor (beta chain) is a study of cytomegalovirus exposure and HLA in healthy donors. The study, taken as a whole, reports: The authors considered a cluster of highly shared sequence variants likely to be a sequencing artifact.

The CDR3 extends over 18 amino acids. V shed 0 bases and J shed 10 bases, with 24 bases lying between them. Germline-derived CDR1 and CDR2 are SGHAT and FQNNGV. In its sample, this clone was seen a few times. Antigen: not known. Primers for the PCR totalled 60 Vbeta and 13 Jbeta. Using immunoSEQ multiplex PCR, the repertoire was profiled, and TCRdb retains in-frame clones only, with some absent. This repertoire shows about 59,000 clones, about 86% found once; its top ten account for about 1.5%. This TCR was recovered from a man aged 35-49 years in good health and CMV-seronegative. The J gene is TRBJ1-4, the V gene TRBV11-2; the D gene is possibly TRBD1 (6 bases). Sequenced sample: PBMCs. The CDR3 here is CASSLETATGLLESKLFF. The CDR3 region has the DNA TGTGCCAGCAGCTTAGAGACAGCTACAGGGTTATTGGAATCAAAACTGTTTTTT.